A single sample gave rise to the 5 T cell receptor beta chains below, sequenced in a study of monozygotic twins with inflammatory bowel disease. For each CDR3 protein, TCRdb gives one entry from its re-call of the 5' RACE reads, without DNA. The sample has about 380,000 distinct CDR3 sequences. Sequenced: blood. These receptors came from a human donor with ulcerative colitis or Crohn's disease, or a healthy co-twin of an affected twin (not recorded which).

This chain uses TRBV3-1 with TRBJ1-2. Looked up from germline, CDR1 is LGHDT and CDR2 is YNNKEL (reference sequence). The CDR3 sequence is 12 residues long. The CDR3 here is CASSQDLRGYTF.

The chain employs TRBV4-1 and TRBJ2-5; TCRdb calls TRBD1, which cannot be checked without DNA. Germline CDR1 MGHRA, CDR2 YSYEKL. The CDR3 runs 15 residues. This CDR3 reads CASSPLGLSGETQYF.

The J gene is TRBJ2-7, the V gene TRBV27. The CDR3 runs 14 residues. Germline-derived CDR1 and CDR2 are MNHEY and SMNVEV (reference sequence). The CDR3 sequence: CASSSTASSYEQYF.

The chain's CDR3 is CASSAAGLGDTQYF. The gene calls are TRBV7-8 and TRBJ2-3; the TCRdb call, TRBD1, lacks DNA for checking. From germline, CDR1 is SGHVS and CDR2 FQNEAQ. The CDR3 has 14 amino acids.

The chain links TRBV6-2 or TRBV6-3 to TRBJ2-5; the TCRdb call, TRBD1, lacks DNA for checking. The CDR3 has 14 residues. From germline, CDR1 is MNHEY and CDR2 SVGEGT. CDR3 in amino acids: CASSSWDVQETQYF.